The clone carrying this TCR beta chain was counted a few times. As yet, its antigen is unknown. This specimen belongs to a study of OX40 agonist ivuxolimab in advanced cancers. TCRdb's table, derived via immunoSEQ multiplex PCR, lists solely in-frame clones and lacks some. Here the sample spans fewer than 80,000 clones, 87% being singletons. Trimming took 4 bases from V and 4 from J, leaving 10 bases between them. Germline CDR1 reads GTSNPN; CDR2 reads SVGIG (reference sequence). This CDR3 comprises 12 residues. Study-wide points: Also showing low normalized T-cell clonal expansion were some of the nonresponders.

The input for sequencing was CD4+ or CD8+ T cells sorted from blood, taken in a trial of the OX40 agonist ivuxolimab. The clonotype comes from an adult with an advanced solid tumor such as melanoma, head and neck, liver or kidney cancer. This chain joins TRBV30 and TRBJ1-1; a weak D match, TRBD1 (5 bases). The DNA for the CDR3 is TGTGCCTGGATGGGGGAGGGCACTGAAGCTTTCTTT. Protein sequence: CAWMGEGTEAFF.